This TCR beta chain originates from a study of radiotherapy plus CTLA-4 blockade in lung cancer. Study overall: Of the patients, about 19% showed objective responses and more than 30% attained disease control.

The data were produced by immunoSEQ multiplex PCR, yet TCRdb's version contains in-frame clones alone and is incomplete. Counted here are some 70,000 clones, roughly 85% occurring once; the ten biggest clones make up approximately 9.3%. This CDR3 region has 13 residues. The germline V and J ends were trimmed by 5 bases and 3 bases, with 10 bases remaining between them. Germline V gene data show CDR1 as GTSNPN and CDR2 as SVGIG (reference sequence). The rearrangement uses TRBV30 and TRBJ1-4; tentatively, D is TRBD1 (5 bases). Sequences were derived from peripheral blood, sampled from a patient treated with radiotherapy plus ipilimumab. The source is a human donor with non-small cell lung cancer who had a complete response to radiotherapy plus ipilimumab. CDR3 DNA: TGTGCCTGGTCGGGACGGCCTAATGAAAAACTGTTTTTT. Residues: CAWSGRPNEKLFF.